This T cell receptor beta chain stems from a study of OX40 agonist ivuxolimab in advanced cancers. Study-level results: Clonal expansion by week 6 occurred in CD4+ and CD8+ blood T cells (at 0.1 to 3.0 mg/kg).

Assay used: immunoSEQ multiplex PCR; TCRdb lists only in-frame clones, some missing. The sample yields tens of thousands of clones, around 82% seen once. The CDR3 loop spans 15 amino acids. Looked up from germline, CDR1 is SGHAT and CDR2 is FQNNGV. V lost 5 bases, J lost 6 bases, and 18 bases lay in between. This clone was seen only a few times. Its antigen is not identified. The V and J genes are TRBV11-2 and TRBJ2-3, with D perhaps TRBD2 (6 bases). The TCR was taken from an adult with an advanced solid tumor such as melanoma, head and neck, liver or kidney cancer. The sample consisted of CD4+ or CD8+ T cells sorted from blood, taken in a trial of the OX40 agonist ivuxolimab. CDR3 region: CASSKLVAVVDTQYF. CDR3 sequence (DNA): TGTGCCAGCAGCAAACTAGTAGCGGTGGTGGATACGCAGTATTTT.